This T cell receptor beta chain derives from a study of T-cell reconstitution after alpha-beta-depleted transplantation in children. Broader study findings: The authors attributed T-cell counts and diversity one year after transplant mostly to newly produced T cells. The origin of alpha-beta T cells about two months after transplant was reportedly several hundred expanded graft clones. Some patients' high day-60 TCRbeta diversity was traced to surviving recipient T cells and thymic progenitors.

This clonotype was picked up a small number of times. Its specificity is not known. Unique molecular identifiers were incorporated during preparation of the TCRbeta library. One entry per CDR3 protein results from TCRdb running MiXCR on the PCR reads. The sample contains around 250,000 distinct CDR3 sequences, roughly 24% of which appear only once. Unmatched junction bases numbered 5, after V lost 4 bases and J lost 4 bases. CDR3 length: 14 residues. Germline CDR1 reads SGHTA; CDR2 reads FQGNSA. The genes are TRBV7-2 and TRBJ2-7; 9 bases align to TRBD2. Source: PBMCs, taken before TCRalphabeta/CD19-depleted stem cell transplant. The TCR originated in a girl aged 2 to 9 with Fanconi anemia, due to receive a stem cell transplant. In DNA form, the CDR3 reads TGTGCCAGCAGCTCAAGCGGGGGGATTTACGAGCAGTACTTC. It is translated as CASSSSGGIYEQYF.